The 24 T cell receptor beta chains in this list originate from one sample, sequenced in a study of vaccination and CD4 T cells after COVID-19 (dated by TCRdb to between 2021 and 2024). Library preparation employed PCR. Data came from an Illumina iSeq 100. TCR sequencing of DNA from cultured CD4+ T cells used the Oncomine TCR Beta short-read assay at the Johns Hopkins FTIC core. Genomic DNA was extracted from the cultured CD4+ T cells with the QIAamp micro DNA kit. TCRdb itself trimmed the public reads at Q25 with fastp, ran MiXCR and retained productive beta chains. Rows merge per CDR3 protein into single entries with the most common DNA and genes. Here the sample has 9,900 or so distinct CDR3 sequences; about 30% occur a single time. 13% of the sample comes from the top ten. The antigens for these receptors are not known. The treatment or condition label corresponds to: approximately nine-day PBMC culture with coronavirus spike peptide pools or control peptides (ViraFEST assay). CD4+ T cells from unexposed donors were collected before the COVID-19 pandemic (2011-2018).

The material sequenced was CD4+ T cells from blood, cultured in vitro. The source of these receptors is a human donor in good health.

This clonotype was detected only a few times. The chain employs TRBV18 and TRBJ2-5; no definite D call. The CDR3 runs 12 residues. Deletions cut 3 bases from V and 3 bases from J, with 5 bases between. The V gene's germline CDR1 is KGHSH and CDR2 LQKENI. The CDR3 sequence is CASSPLEETQYF. The CDR3 DNA reads TGTGCCAGCTCACCGCTGGAAGAGACCCAGTACTTC.

V is TRBV25-1 and J is TRBJ2-3; D ambiguous. This CDR3 region has 13 residues. Germline CDR1 MGHDK, CDR2 SYGVNS. V was clipped by 5 bases and J by 0 bases, with 6 bases between them. CDR3 nucleotide sequence: TGTGCCAGCAGTAGTACTAGCACAGATACGCAGTATTTT. Its translation: CASSSTSTDTQYF.

The chain carries TRBV27 and TRBJ1-4, with D maybe TRBD1 (6 bases). The V end was cut by 5 bases, the J end by 8 bases, with 18 bases between. The CDR3 runs to 15 residues. Per the germline V gene, CDR1 is MNHEY and CDR2 is SMNVEV (reference sequence). The CDR3 here is CASSPRGGPFEKLFF. CDR3 in DNA: TGTGCCAGCAGTCCCCGGGGGGGGCCCTTCGAAAAACTGTTTTTT.

This clonotype was seen a few times. The chain links TRBV11-2 to TRBJ1-2, with TRBD1 identical over 11 bases. Trimming cost V 5 bases and J 4 bases; bases outside gene matches: 12. The CDR3 has 17 residues. Germline CDR1 is SGHAT and CDR2 is FQNNGV. The CDR3 nucleotides read TGTGCCAGCAGCCCACTAGTGGACAGGGGGCGCATCTATGGCTACACCTTC. Translated: CASSPLVDRGRIYGYTF.

This clonotype was recorded a few times. This chain joins TRBV28 and TRBJ1-3; unclear D gene. V gave up 4 bases and J gave up 4 bases, with 17 bases separating them. From germline, CDR1 is MDHEN and CDR2 SYDVKM. This CDR3 spans 16 amino acids. For the CDR3, the DNA is TGTGCCAGCAGTTCCCACCCGGTAGGGCCGGGAAACACCATATATTTT. Its translation: CASSSHPVGPGNTIYF.

This clonotype was counted only a few times. The V and J genes are TRBV6-1 and TRBJ2-3, with TRBD1 as a possible D gene (5 bases). The germline V gene encodes CDR1 MNHNS and CDR2 SASEGT. V dropped 4 bases and J dropped 4 bases, with 12 bases sitting between them. The CDR3 spans 14 residues. The CDR3 here is CASSVGVVADTQYF. As DNA, the CDR3 is TGTGCCAGCAGTGTAGGGGTGGTAGCAGATACGCAGTATTTT.

This clonotype was seen a few times. The chain couples TRBV10-3 to TRBJ2-1, with D tentatively TRBD1 or TRBD2 (6 bases each). The CDR3 totals 16 residues. Germline lookup yields CDR1 ENHRY and CDR2 SYGVKD. Trimming stripped 4 bases from V and 6 bases from J, with 19 bases between. The CDR3, as DNA: TGTGCCATCAGTGGGGGGCTAGCGAGAAAGGTCAATGAGCAGTTCTTC. It encodes CAISGGLARKVNEQFF.

This chain connects TRBV28 to TRBJ2-2, with TRBD2 as a possible D gene (6 bases). V gave up 7 bases and J gave up 5 bases, with 20 bases separating them. The CDR3 has 16 amino acids. The germline CDR1 and CDR2 sequences are MDHEN and SYDVKM. The CDR3 spells CASIKGTGGRTGELFF. The CDR3 nucleotides read TGTGCCAGCATCAAGGGGACTGGAGGGAGGACCGGGGAGCTGTTTTTT.

The chain uses TRBV6-2 or TRBV6-3 and TRBJ2-1; D is uncertain. V was trimmed by 8 bases and J by 0 bases, leaving 8 bases between them. This CDR3 spans 13 amino acids. CDR1 is MNHEY and CDR2 is SVGEGT in the germline V gene. The CDR3 loop reads CASATSSYNEQFF. The CDR3 DNA is TGTGCCAGCGCGACGAGCTCCTACAATGAGCAGTTCTTC.

V gene TRBV6-4 combines with J gene TRBJ2-3; D possibly corresponds to TRBD1 (6 bases). V was pared by 4 bases and J by 6 bases, with 11 bases between. There are 13 residues in the CDR3. Germline values: CDR1 MRHNA, CDR2 SNTAGT. CDR3 coding DNA: TGTGCCAGCAGTGTTGCAAGGGGGGATACGCAGTATTTT. Amino acids: CASSVARGDTQYF.

V usage is TRBV11-2 and J usage is TRBJ1-5, with a tentative D call TRBD1 (5 bases). The CDR3 consists of 14 residues. The V gene lost 2 bases and the J gene lost 7 bases, with 12 bases spanning the gap. From germline, CDR1 is SGHAT and CDR2 FQNNGV. CDR3 sequence reads: CASSLSGGIQPQHF. CDR3 DNA: TGTGCCAGCAGCTTAAGTGGGGGTATACAGCCCCAGCATTTT.

The gene calls are TRBV5-6 and TRBJ1-2, with D maybe TRBD1 (6 bases). V was clipped by 4 bases and J by 1 base, with 20 bases between them. Germline assignment: CDR1 SGHDT and CDR2 YYEEEE. This CDR3 spans 17 amino acids. In DNA form, the CDR3 reads TGTGCCAGCAGCAACCGAGACAGGATACCCGATAACTATGGCTACACCTTC. Amino acid sequence: CASSNRDRIPDNYGYTF.

This clonotype was seen a few times. V usage is TRBV10-3 and J usage is TRBJ2-3, with unresolved D. Germline values: CDR1 ENHRY, CDR2 SYGVKD. Deletions cut 3 bases from V and 5 bases from J, with 9 bases between. This CDR3 contains 13 residues. The CDR3, as DNA: TGTGCCATCAGTGAACAGTGGGGAGATACGCAGTATTTT. Translation: CAISEQWGDTQYF.

The chain joins TRBV7-6 to TRBJ2-5, with D unclear. The germline V and J ends were trimmed by 1 base and 5 bases, with 8 bases remaining between them. The V gene's germline CDR1 is SGHVS and CDR2 FNYEAQ. This CDR3 region has 13 residues. CDR3 protein: CASSLEVRETQYF. CDR3 nucleotide sequence: TGTGCCAGCAGCTTAGAGGTTCGGGAGACCCAGTACTTC. Full variable domain (missing parts from reference TRBV7-6 and TRBJ2-5): GAGVSQSPRYKVTKRGQDVALRCDPISGHVSLYWYRQALGQGPEFLTYFNYEAQQDKSGLPNDRFSAERPEGSISTLTIQRTEQRDSAMYRCASSLEVRETQYFGPGTRLLVL.

This rearrangement joins TRBV19 to TRBJ2-7, with 9 positions matching TRBD2. Germline V CDR1 and CDR2: LNHDA, SQIVND (reference sequence). Trimming cost V 5 bases and J 4 bases; bases outside gene matches: 6. CDR3 length: 14 residues. The DNA of the CDR3 is TGTGCCAGTAGTTGGGGGACTAGCAGATACGAGCAGTACTTC. Translated: CASSWGTSRYEQYF.

This sequence joins TRBV20-1 and TRBJ2-7; D not resolved. The V end was cut by 4 bases, the J end by 4 bases, with 14 bases between. The CDR3 totals 13 residues. CDR1 and CDR2 from the germline V gene are DFQATT and SNEGSKA (reference sequence). The CDR3: CSAMAQPMYEQYF. Written as DNA, the CDR3 is TGCAGTGCTATGGCGCAACCTATGTACGAGCAGTACTTC.

This clonotype turned up a few times. The V gene is TRBV7-2, the J gene TRBJ1-3, with 9 bases aligning to TRBD1. V lost 5 bases to trimming and J lost 3 bases; unmatched junction nucleotides: 8. CDR1 SGHTA and CDR2 FQGNSA come from the germline V gene. The CDR3 is 16 amino acids. The CDR3 here is CASSPPTGGSGNTIYF. Here the CDR3 DNA reads TGTGCCAGCAGCCCACCGACAGGGGGAAGTGGAAACACCATATATTTT.

A few counts support this clonotype. The chain is built from TRBV6-2 or TRBV6-3 and TRBJ2-3; D remains ambiguous. This CDR3 is built from 12 residues. The V and J ends lost 2 bases and 10 bases respectively, with 10 bases between them. Germline CDR1 MNHEY, CDR2 SVGEGT. The CDR3 loop is CASSYDSGSQYF. The CDR3 DNA is TGTGCCAGCAGTTACGATAGTGGATCGCAGTATTTT.

This clonotype was counted only a few times. One end of the junction does not line up with germline, which may come from a read error. The chain combines TRBV20-1 with TRBJ1-1; D is undetermined. The CDR3 is 8 amino acids. Germline V gives CDR1 DFQATT, CDR2 SNEGSKA (reference sequence). CDR3 protein: CSAPPVGF. In nucleotides, the CDR3 is TGCAGTGCTCCCCCCGTTGGCTTT.

This chain links TRBV30 with TRBJ1-1; no firm D call. The CDR3 covers 14 residues. The V and J ends lost 1 base and 4 bases respectively, with 13 bases between them. CDR1 is GTSNPN, CDR2 SVGIG, per germline (reference sequence). The CDR3 spells CAWSDMVGVTEAFF. The CDR3 bases are TGTGCCTGGAGTGACATGGTGGGAGTCACTGAAGCTTTCTTT.

Details on this clonotype: This sequence may be a read error, since a much larger clone differs from it by one base. The gene calls are TRBV4-3 and TRBJ1-2; the D gene is possibly TRBD1 (5 bases). CDR3 length: 13 amino acids. V gave up 8 bases and J gave up 2 bases, with 12 bases separating them. Germline V CDR1 and CDR2: LGHNA, YSLEER. The CDR3 sequence: CASGSEGNYGYTF. For the CDR3, the DNA is TGCGCCAGCGGCTCCGAGGGGAACTATGGCTACACCTTC.

V gene TRBV19 combines with J gene TRBJ2-3; 13 nucleotides match TRBD2. This CDR3 spans 17 amino acids. Trimming cost V 5 bases and J 2 bases; bases outside gene matches: 7. Germline V lookup: CDR1 LNHDA, CDR2 SQIVND (reference sequence). The DNA for the CDR3 is TGTGCCAGTAGTTCCCGACTAGCGGGGGGATTCACAGATACGCAGTATTTT. Its translation is CASSSRLAGGFTDTQYF.

This chain joins TRBV5-4 and TRBJ1-2, with a weak D call TRBD1 (5 bases). This CDR3 is built from 14 residues. Trimming left V 0 bases short and J 5 bases short, with 11 bases between. The germline CDR1 and CDR2 sequences are SGHNT and YYREEE (reference sequence). CDR3 residues: CASSLGSGDYGYTF. The CDR3, as DNA: TGTGCCAGCAGCTTGGGCTCGGGGGATTATGGCTACACCTTC.

About this clonotype itself: A read error may produce the germline difference seen at one junction end. The chain links TRBV7-2 to TRBJ2-5, with TRBD1 as a possible D gene (6 bases). This CDR3 region has 13 residues. Germline V gene sequence: CDR1 SGHTA, CDR2 FQGNSA. The CDR3 spells CAGSFQGLETQYF. In DNA, the CDR3 is TGTGCCGGCAGCTTTCAGGGGCTAGAGACCCAGTACTTC.